This record looks at one TCR beta chain sequence and its context. The antigen is not known. As to time point: week 47, end of study. Mutant IDH1 20-mer peptide, at 300 ug, made up each vaccine dose, with topical imiquimod. Patients received eight vaccinations in weeks 1, 3, 5, 7, 11, 15, 19, 23. Between the trimmed V and J ends, which lost 8 bases and 2 bases, there was a span of 12 bases. The CDR3 covers 13 residues. Germline-derived CDR1 and CDR2 are MNHNS and SASEGT. The data were taken from a study of a mutant IDH1 vaccine in newly diagnosed glioma. About the study: Patients got their first vaccination 4-6 weeks after radiotherapy alone, or with temozolomide cycles. Treated patients had a mean age of about 40 years and a sex split that was roughly 60% male and about 38% female. Earlier treatment was radiotherapy, temozolomide, or both, with most getting both.

TCRdb's table, derived via immunoSEQ multiplex PCR, lists solely in-frame clones and lacks some. The repertoire consists of tens of thousands of clones, with 80% to 90% occurring once and the leading ten covering around 12%. Sequencing was performed on PBMCs, taken from a glioma patient whose treatment included an IDH1 peptide vaccine. The genes are TRBV6-1 and TRBJ1-2; a possible D gene is TRBD1 (5 bases). This clonotype originated in a woman in her 30s with glioma. The CDR3 protein is CASWGLSNYGYTF. The CDR3 coding sequence is TGTGCCAGCTGGGGACTTTCAAACTATGGCTACACCTTC.